Listed below are T cell receptor beta chains from one sample, sequenced in a study of human T cells and chemical hapten exposure. TCRdb fed the RACE reads into MiXCR, producing one record per CDR3 protein. The top ten hold 6.7% of the sample, which has 180,000 or so distinct CDR3 sequences, 20% to 25% seen once. The sample in question was whole blood, obtained in connection with sensitization to the hapten diphenylcyclopropenone (DPC). The receptors originated from a woman in her 50s with alopecia areata. Some clones in this sample may be carry-over from other donors' samples. Each CDR3 is given with its conserved first and last residue. A D gene is named only where the DNA matches it firmly.

J | length | V | D | CDR3
TRBJ2-3 | 14 | TRBV29-1 | - | CSSAGSTSTDTQYF
TRBJ2-7 | 16 | TRBV10-2 | TRBD1 | CASSGDRGVVAYEQYF
TRBJ2-3 | 13 | TRBV10-3 | TRBD2 | CAISGGGADTQYF
TRBJ1-4 | 14 | TRBV29-1 | - | CSVEEGQGPRKLFF
TRBJ2-1 | 15 | TRBV14 | - | CASSQTNFGSTEQFF
TRBJ1-1 | 15 | TRBV7-9 | - | CASSQKGEDYAEAFF
TRBJ2-2 | 14 | TRBV6-6 | - | CASIRESPPGELFF
TRBJ2-5 | 14 | TRBV29-1 | - | CSVERSGLQETQYF
TRBJ2-3 | 16 | TRBV9 | TRBD2 | CASSVSTSGNTDTQYF
TRBJ1-4 | 13 | TRBV5-1 | - | CASSSGQNEKLFF
TRBJ2-3 | 18 | TRBV5-1 | TRBD2 | CASSLAGNSGSGTDTQYF
TRBJ2-2 | 14 | TRBV6-5 | - | CASSYSGPAGELFF
TRBJ2-4 | 16 | TRBV12-3/TRBV12-4 | TRBD1 | CASSYEQGVTKNIQYF
TRBJ2-1 | 11 | TRBV5-1 | - | CASSLEWEQFF
TRBJ2-2 | 13 | TRBV25-1 | - | CASSEGGTGELFF
TRBJ1-2 | 12 | TRBV5-8 | - | CASSFEFWGYTF